This T cell receptor beta chain was recorded in a study of T cell responses to AZD1222 COVID-19 vaccine. Trimming shortened V by 6 bases and J by 0 bases, and 10 bases separated the two germline ends. The germline CDR1 and CDR2 sequences are SGHDT and YYEEEE. This CDR3 is built from 15 residues. Study-wide findings and caveats: Across spike, vaccine-associated CD4 TCRs were found, dominant at 160-218 and 743-854.

This clone was found once. The target antigen is unknown. The table came from immunoSEQ multiplex PCR; TCRdb's copy has only in-frame clones and leaves some out. The table has more than 140,000 clones, 91% seen once. The TCR comes from an adult in good health. The chain employs TRBV5-6 and TRBJ2-6; the D is unclear. The sample consisted of peripheral blood, taken on day 0 of AZD1222 vaccination. CDR3 region: CASTPYGSGANVLTF. The CDR3 bases are TGTGCCAGCACGCCCTATGGCTCTGGGGCCAACGTCCTGACTTTC.